This is a list of T cell receptor beta chains from one sample in a study of blood T cell repertoires in COVID-19. The data were produced by immunoSEQ multiplex PCR, yet TCRdb's version contains in-frame clones alone and is incomplete. The sample shows 230,000 or so clones, roughly 88% of them seen only once. The sequencing input was PBMCs or T cells enriched from blood (not recorded which). Receptors originate from a woman in her 40s with acute COVID-19. Both conserved end residues are part of each CDR3. A D gene is named only where the DNA matches it firmly. The size entry is marked missing in some rows and otherwise reads once, few, many or a size class.

D | size | J | V | DNA | CDR3
- | - | TRBJ1-6 | TRBV6-5 | TGTGCCAGCAGTTACCCCGATGGACAAGGAAGGGGCCCCCTCCACTTT | CASSYPDGQGRGPLHF
- | once | TRBJ1-6 | TRBV5-1 | TGCGCCAGCAGCTTTACCGGGACACCTAATTCACCCCTCCACTTT | CASSFTGTPNSPLHF
- | - | TRBJ2-7 | TRBV2 | TGTGCCAGCAGTGAGGGGGGTTACTACGAGCAGTACTTC | CASSEGGYYEQYF
- | - | TRBJ2-2 | TRBV11-2 | TGTGCCAGCAGCCCCTCGACTCGGGGGCTGTTTTTT | CASSPSTRGLFF
- | - | TRBJ1-1 | TRBV30 | TGTGCCTGGAATTTTGGGGGAGGGACTGAAGCTTTCTTT | CAWNFGGGTEAFF
TRBD1 | - | TRBJ1-1 | TRBV5-6 | TGTGCCAGCTTTCAGGGGGGTGGCACTGAAGCTTTCTTT | CASFQGGGTEAFF
- | - | TRBJ1-2 | TRBV7-2 | TGTGCCAGCAGCGACAGACTTAACTATGGCTACACCTTC | CASSDRLNYGYTF
- | - | TRBJ2-3 | TRBV16 | TGTGCCAGCAGCCATTTCAGGTCAGGGGACGCCACAGATACGCAGTATTTT | CASSHFRSGDATDTQYF
- | - | TRBJ2-1 | TRBV24-1 | TGTGCCACCAGTGATTTCGGGGCAGGGGGGAATGAGCAGTTCTTC | CATSDFGAGGNEQFF
TRBD1 | - | TRBJ1-5 | TRBV12-5 | TGTGCTAGTGGACCCACAGGGGGCGCGGGCAATCAGCCCCAGCATTTT | CASGPTGGAGNQPQHF
TRBD1 | - | TRBJ1-2 | TRBV28 | TGTGCCAGCAGTTTGTCCGACAGGGTCTGGGGCTACACCTTC | CASSLSDRVWGYTF
- | - | TRBJ1-1 | TRBV4-3 | TGCGCCAGCAGCCAAGATTTGTCTATAAGCTACGCTTTCTTT | CASSQDLSISYAFF
- | - | TRBJ1-5 | TRBV5-1 | TGCGCCAGCAGCTTTAGTACGGGGGGTGATCAGCCCCAGCATTTT | CASSFSTGGDQPQHF
- | - | TRBJ1-5 | TRBV21-1 | TGTGCCAGCAGCAATCACGGGGGAAGGGAAAGCAATCAGCCCCAGCATTTT | CASSNHGGRESNQPQHF
TRBD1 | - | TRBJ2-5 | TRBV7-8 | TGTGCCAGCAGTCGCCCAGGGGGCAGGAGCCAAGAGACCCAGTACTTC | CASSRPGGRSQETQYF
- | - | TRBJ2-5 | TRBV19 | TGTGCCAGTAGTGTCTCAGGGCCAGAGACCCAGTACTTC | CASSVSGPETQYF
TRBD1 | - | TRBJ1-2 | TRBV6-5 | TGTGCCAGCTCCGTACAGGGGGCTCTTTATGGCTACACCTTC | CASSVQGALYGYTF
TRBD2 | - | TRBJ2-1 | TRBV6-5 | TGTGCCACCACGCGAAGCGGGACCTACAATGAGCAGTTCTTC | CATTRSGTYNEQFF
- | once | TRBJ1-5 | TRBV6-5 | TGTGCCAGCAGTCTGAGGAGCTATAGCAATCAGCCCCAGCATTTT | CASSLRSYSNQPQHF
TRBD1 | once | TRBJ2-7 | TRBV3-1/TRBV3-2 | TGTGCCAGCAGCCACCTTGGGACAGTTCTGCAGTACTTC | CASSHLGTVLQYF
- | - | TRBJ1-1 | TRBV12-3/TRBV12-4 | TGTGCCAGCAGGCGGGACACTGAAGCTTTCTTT | CASRRDTEAFF
TRBD2 | - | TRBJ2-7 | TRBV5-1 | TGCGCCAGCAGCCCTGCTAGCGGGGGTTTCTACGAGCAGTACTTC | CASSPASGGFYEQYF
TRBD1 | - | TRBJ1-4 | TRBV19 | TGTGCCAGTAGTATGGGACAGGGAGTAACTAATGAAAAACTGTTTTTT | CASSMGQGVTNEKLFF
TRBD2 | few | TRBJ2-2 | TRBV6-2/TRBV6-3 | TGTGCCAGCAGTTACCGGCTAGCGGGAGGGGAGCTGTTTTTT | CASSYRLAGGELFF
- | - | TRBJ2-5 | TRBV7-2 | TGTGCCAGCAGCTCGGGACTGGGACAAGAGACCCAGTACTTC | CASSSGLGQETQYF
- | - | TRBJ1-4 | TRBV9 | TGTGCCAGCAGCGAGGGGGATCGGGCAACTAATGAAAAACTGTTTTTT | CASSEGDRATNEKLFF
TRBD1 | once | TRBJ1-5 | TRBV19 | TGTGCCAGTACTCCGGGACAGGGAGGCAATCAGCCCCAGCATTTT | CASTPGQGGNQPQHF
TRBD2 | - | TRBJ2-3 | TRBV7-6 | TGTGCCAGCCGCCAGACGGGGGGGGCAGATACGCAGTATTTT | CASRQTGGADTQYF
TRBD1 | few | TRBJ2-1 | TRBV5-1 | TGCGCCAGCAGCTTCGGGACAGGGAGCCACAATGAGCAGTTCTTC | CASSFGTGSHNEQFF
- | - | TRBJ2-5 | TRBV7-6 | TGTGCCAGCAGCTTATTTCTAACGGAAGAGACCCAGTACTTC | CASSLFLTEETQYF
- | - | TRBJ1-6 | TRBV7-8 | TGTGCCAGTTGTTTTAACTGGCAGGGAAATTCACCCCTCCACTTT | CASCFNWQGNSPLHF
TRBD2 | - | TRBJ2-3 | TRBV6-5 | TGTGCCAGCAGTTATGGCGGGAGGGCCTCAGATACGCAGTATTTT | CASSYGGRASDTQYF
TRBD2 | - | TRBJ2-7 | TRBV19 | TGTGCCAGCACCCAGCGGGGGGGCCCCAGGGGGGACGAGCAGTACTTC | CASTQRGGPRGDEQYF
TRBD1 | - | TRBJ1-1 | TRBV18 | TGTGCCAGCTCGCAGGGGGGGAACACTGAAGCTTTCTTT | CASSQGGNTEAFF
- | few | TRBJ1-3 | TRBV29-1 | TGCAGCGTTGGGGGGCGCTCTGGAAACACCATATATTTT | CSVGGRSGNTIYF
- | - | TRBJ1-5 | TRBV7-8 | TGTGCCAGCAGCTTAGCCTCTCTAAGTCAGCCCCAGCATTTT | CASSLASLSQPQHF
TRBD2 | - | TRBJ2-3 | TRBV6-5 | TGTGCCTCTTACGGTAGCGGGAGGGTGGATACGCAGTATTTT | CASYGSGRVDTQYF
TRBD1 | - | TRBJ1-2 | TRBV5-5 | TGTGCCAGCAGCTGGGACAGGGGGATTGCTGGCTACACCTTC | CASSWDRGIAGYTF
TRBD1 | - | TRBJ1-1 | TRBV7-9 | TGTGCCAGCAGCTTAGCGCTCCGGCAGGGGGCCACTGAAGCTTTCTTT | CASSLALRQGATEAFF
TRBD2 | - | TRBJ2-5 | TRBV11-3 | TGTGCCAGCAGCTCCGGGACTAGCGGGAGCCAAGAGACCCAGTACTTC | CASSSGTSGSQETQYF
- | few | TRBJ1-3 | TRBV28 | TGTGCCAGCAGCCGGAGACGGGGAAACACCATATATTTT | CASSRRRGNTIYF
- | - | TRBJ1-5 | TRBV7-2 | TGTGCCAGCAGCTTAGAGGGGGTAGTCAATCAGCCCCAGCATTTT | CASSLEGVVNQPQHF
- | - | TRBJ2-3 | TRBV10-3 | TGTGCCATCAGTGAGGGGCAGTCCCCCACAGATACGCAGTATTTT | CAISEGQSPTDTQYF
- | - | TRBJ2-3 | TRBV4-2 | TGTGCCAGCAGCCAAGATCTTCACGGGAGCGCGACAGATACGCAGTATTTT | CASSQDLHGSATDTQYF
- | - | TRBJ1-5 | TRBV4-1 | TGCGCCAGCAGCCAAGAATACGGGGGCAATCAGCCCCAGCATTTT | CASSQEYGGNQPQHF
TRBD1 | - | TRBJ1-2 | TRBV3-1/TRBV3-2 | TGTGCCAGCAGCCAAGATCAGCTTGGCAGGGGGCTAGATGGCTACACCTTC | CASSQDQLGRGLDGYTF